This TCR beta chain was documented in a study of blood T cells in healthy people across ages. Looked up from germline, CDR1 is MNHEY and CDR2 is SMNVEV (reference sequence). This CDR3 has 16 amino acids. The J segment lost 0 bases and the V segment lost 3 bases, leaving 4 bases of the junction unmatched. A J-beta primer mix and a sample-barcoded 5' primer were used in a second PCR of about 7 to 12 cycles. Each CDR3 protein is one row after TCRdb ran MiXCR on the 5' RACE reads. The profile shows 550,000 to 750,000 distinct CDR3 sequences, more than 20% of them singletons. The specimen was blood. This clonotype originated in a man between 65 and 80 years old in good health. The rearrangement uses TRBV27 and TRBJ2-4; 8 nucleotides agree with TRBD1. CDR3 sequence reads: CASSFGTGLAKNIQYF. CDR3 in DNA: TGTGCCAGCAGTTTCGGGACAGGACTAGCCAAAAACATTCAGTACTTC.